This T cell receptor beta chain came from a study of CXCR3-negative and CXCR3-positive naive CD8 T cells. Regarding this clonotype: Its antigen is undetermined.

The libraries of TRB cDNA were prepared using 5' RACE with UMI labels. TCRdb re-analyzed the 5' RACE reads; it lists each CDR3 protein once, without DNA. The data include approximately 52,000 distinct CDR3 sequences; the top ten clones carry roughly 20%. Whole-study findings and limits: Memory CD8+ cells had much lower diversity, and both naive subsets had comparably high diversity. Researchers report CXCR3 expression partially decreased after cryopreservation, with fresh PBMCs used in most assays. TRBV-TRBJ usage matched between naive CXCR3-negative and CXCR3-positive cells but not between memory cells. TCR interaction strength was inferred from TRB CDR3 physicochemistry, as CD5 matched across naive subsets.

This CDR3 is 13 amino acids long. The chain recombines TRBV12-3 or TRBV12-4 with TRBJ1-5; no DNA is available, so the TRBD1 call from TCRdb remains unchecked. This clonotype originated in a human donor in good health. Some clones in this sample may be carry-over from other donors' samples. Material for sequencing was memory CD8+ T cells from blood. This chain's CDR3 is CASSVQGNQPQHF.